This TCR beta chain emerged from a study of molecular identifiers for immune sequencing clone quantification. This clonotype was detected only a few times. Its antigen is unidentified. The CDR3 runs to 16 residues. Germline loops: CDR1 MGHRA, CDR2 YSYEKL. The V end lost 4 bases, the J end lost 9 bases, and 22 bases lay between the germline ends. Overall study findings and caveats: Clones that had above 20 RNA copies took up over 99% of effector molecules but under 1% in naive cells.

Each CDR3 protein is one row after TCRdb ran MiXCR on the PCR reads. The sample comprises 400,000 to 600,000 distinct CDR3 sequences, about a fifth of which are singletons, and around 0.84% rests with the top ten. The material sequenced was naive CD8+ T cells from blood, with Jurkat cell RNA spiked in. Specified subset: FACS-sorted CD8+CD4-CCR7+CD45RA+ naive T cells. The TCR originated in a human donor in good health. Some libraries in this study had Jurkat cell RNA spiked in. The genes are TRBV4-1 and TRBJ2-1; either TRBD1 or TRBD2 may fit D (6 bases each). The CDR3 DNA reads as TGCGCCAGCAGCCGACTTGGCCAGGGGTTGGAGGGTGAGCAGTTCTTC. It is translated as CASSRLGQGLEGEQFF.